Detailed here is one TCR beta chain. This CDR3 spans 16 amino acids. Germline V gene lookup returns CDR1 MNHEY and CDR2 SVGAGI. Trimming cost V 4 bases and J 6 bases, with 19 bases left between them. Produced via immunoSEQ multiplex PCR; TCRdb's table is partial and in-frame only. The data hold about 200,000 clones, with around 90% observed a single time. The source of the sample is a study of T cell responses to AZD1222 COVID-19 vaccine. The sequence was obtained from an adult who received the MenACWY meningococcal vaccine as a control. The specimen was peripheral blood, collected 28 days after the second dose of the MenACWY control vaccine. The genes are TRBV6-5 and TRBJ2-1; TRBD2 is a possible D gene (6 bases). CDR3 sequence reads: CASSLGASEYRNEQFF. The CDR3 coding sequence is TGTGCCAGCAGTTTGGGAGCTAGCGAGTATCGCAATGAGCAGTTCTTC.